The clone carrying this TCR beta chain was recorded many times. What it binds is not known. The data were obtained in a study of neurological immune-mediated disorders. This sample's time point: longitudinal time-point 2. From 2 million PBMCs stored at -80 C, the unsorted libraries were generated. Study-wide points: Across subjects, expanded clones had no CDR3 amino acid sequences in common, pointing to private repertoires in all groups.

CDR1 is SGHTA and CDR2 is FQGNSA in the germline V gene. The CDR3 extends over 14 amino acids. V lost 5 bases and J lost 8, with 15 bases in between. 5'RACE with 10-nucleotide random UMIs generated the cDNA. Sequencing runs each generated in excess of 180 million TCR-beta sequences derived from 15-18 subjects. In TCRdb, the 5' RACE reads were re-called with MiXCR into one record per CDR3 protein. Of more than 30,000 distinct CDR3 sequences listed, 10% to 15% are singletons. The chain carries TRBV7-2 and TRBJ1-4; the D gene is possibly TRBD1 (5 bases). The sample comprised PBMCs. The source of this sequence is a woman aged 40 to 50 in good health. The CDR3 region is CASSPGSYREKLFF. In DNA form, the CDR3 reads TGTGCCAGCAGCCCTGGCAGTTACAGGGAAAAACTGTTTTTT.